Shown below are 20 T cell receptor beta chains from a single sample sequenced in a study of neoadjuvant anti-PD-1 for oral cavity cancer. TCRdb's copy holds only in-frame clones and misses some; the assay was immunoSEQ multiplex PCR. This table has 63,000 or so clones, roughly nine tenths appearing once. The time point here: after neoadjuvant nivolumab, at surgical resection. The sample in question was PBMCs, obtained after nivolumab (anti-PD-1) treatment. The receptors stem from a person aged 40 to 85 with oral cavity squamous cell carcinoma.

The V call is TRBV28, the J call TRBJ1-2; TRBD1 matches at 9 bases. Germline CDR1 and CDR2: MDHEN and SYDVKM. The CDR3 is made up of 15 amino acids. Trimming cost V 10 bases and J 2 bases; bases outside gene matches: 11. DNA for the CDR3: TGTGCCACGAAGGGACAGGGAGAGTACAACTATGGCTACACCTTC. Its translation: CATKGQGEYNYGYTF.

The chain recombines TRBV18 with TRBJ1-1; D not resolved. CDR1 is KGHSH and CDR2 is LQKENI in the germline V gene. V dropped 3 bases and J dropped 2 bases, with 7 bases sitting between them. There are 13 residues in the CDR3. The CDR3 DNA reads TGTGCCAGCTCACCCCCTATAAACACTGAAGCTTTCTTT. Residues: CASSPPINTEAFF.

This clone was counted between two and nine times. The genes are TRBV2 and TRBJ1-5; a possible D gene is TRBD1 (6 bases). Germline-derived CDR1 and CDR2 are SNHLY and FYNNEI. Trimming removed 9 bases at V and 0 bases at J, with 12 bases between. This CDR3 is 14 amino acids long. Here the CDR3 reads CASRTDLSNQPQHF. CDR3 coding DNA: TGTGCCAGTCGGACAGACCTTAGCAATCAGCCCCAGCATTTT.

The genes are TRBV10-1 and TRBJ1-4; weak D call: TRBD1 (5 bases). Trimming pared 7 bases from V and 6 bases from J, leaving 21 bases between. Germline CDR1 reads WNHNN; CDR2 reads SYGVQD (reference sequence). The CDR3 has 16 residues. CDR3 coding DNA: TGCGCCAGCAAGGGGAACCCCCTGCTTGTAGATGAAAAACTGTTTTTT. Translating gives CASKGNPLLVDEKLFF.

V gene TRBV27 combines with J gene TRBJ1-1, with 7 bases aligning to TRBD1. With V trimmed by 7 bases and J by 3 bases, 8 bases remained unmatched. The CDR3 is made up of 14 amino acids. From germline, CDR1 is MNHEY and CDR2 SMNVEV (reference sequence). CDR3 nucleotide sequence: TGTGCCAGCACTGATAGGACAGGAGACACTGAAGCTTTCTTT. Encoded protein: CASTDRTGDTEAFF.

This clone appeared once. The V gene is TRBV10-3, the J gene TRBJ1-1; 8 bases align to TRBD1. Germline CDR1 and CDR2: ENHRY and SYGVKD. After removal of 6 bases from V and 1 base from J, the junction contained 4 bases not matched to a gene. This CDR3 has 14 amino acids. The CDR3 region has the DNA TGTGCCATCAGCGGACAGGGAAGGAACACTGAAGCTTTCTTT. Amino acids: CAISGQGRNTEAFF.

The V and J genes are TRBV2 and TRBJ1-6; D is unresolved. The CDR3 has 13 amino acids. V was trimmed by 8 bases and J by 0 bases, leaving 5 bases between them. The germline gives CDR1 SNHLY, CDR2 FYNNEI. The CDR3 loop reads CASCSSYNSPLHF. DNA of the CDR3: TGTGCCAGCTGCAGCTCCTATAATTCACCCCTCCACTTT.

V is TRBV27 and J is TRBJ2-3; 9 nucleotides line up with TRBD2. This CDR3 region has 14 residues. Germline CDR1 and CDR2: MNHEY and SMNVEV (reference sequence). The V segment lost 3 bases and the J segment 3 bases; nucleotides outside the gene matches: 1. CDR3 DNA: TGTGCCAGCAGTTTGGCGGGAGGGACAGATACGCAGTATTTT. This sequence encodes CASSLAGGTDTQYF.

The chain links TRBV27 to TRBJ1-1, with D maybe TRBD1 (6 bases). With 5 bases removed from V and 1 base from J, the gap between germline ends came to 11 bases. CDR1 and CDR2 from the germline V gene are MNHEY and SMNVEV (reference sequence). The CDR3 sequence is 14 residues long. The CDR3 DNA reads TGTGCCAGCAGTCGGGGGCTCGGGAACACTGAAGCTTTCTTT. Its translation: CASSRGLGNTEAFF.

The V and J genes are TRBV29-1 and TRBJ1-1; D remains ambiguous. Germline lookup yields CDR1 SQVTM and CDR2 ANQGSEA. The CDR3 runs 13 residues. V gave up 4 bases and J gave up 4 bases, with 13 bases separating them. The CDR3 DNA is TGCAGCGTTGTGGGCGGGCCCGCCACTGAAGCTTTCTTT. Translating gives CSVVGGPATEAFF.

This clone was seen only once. The chain recombines TRBV18 with TRBJ1-4; 7 bases agree with TRBD1. Per germline, CDR1 KGHSH and CDR2 LQKENI. With V trimmed by 6 bases and J by 6 bases, 13 bases remained unmatched. The CDR3 is 16 amino acids. CDR3 coding DNA: TGTGCCAGCTCCCCCCCACAGGGGAGTGTCGATGAAAAACTGTTTTTT. Translation: CASSPPQGSVDEKLFF.

This clone came up once. The chain uses TRBV11-3 and TRBJ2-7; D uncertain. In germline, CDR1 is SGHNT, CDR2 YENEEA. Deletions cut 0 bases from V and 6 bases from J, with 9 bases between. The CDR3 is 13 amino acids. CDR3 in DNA: TGTGCCAGCAGCTTAGAGAGGACGTCCGAGCAGTACTTC. It codes for CASSLERTSEQYF.

This clone was seen a few times. Here the CDR3 reads CASRERGRRNEQFF. The CDR3 region has the DNA TGTGCCAGCAGGGAGAGGGGGCGTAGGAATGAGCAGTTCTTC. The chain joins TRBV28 to TRBJ2-1; TRBD1 matches 7 bases. The CDR3 runs to 14 residues. Germline CDR1 MDHEN, CDR2 SYDVKM. V was clipped by 6 bases and J by 7 bases; unmatched bases: 9.

V usage is TRBV15 and J usage is TRBJ2-5; D unresolved. The CDR3 has 15 residues. Germline V lookup: CDR1 LNHNV, CDR2 YYDKDF (reference sequence). V dropped 1 base and J dropped 3 bases, with 12 bases sitting between them. The CDR3 protein is CATSRVASVEETQYF. The CDR3 nucleotides read TGTGCCACCAGCAGAGTTGCGTCAGTTGAAGAGACCCAGTACTTC.

This clone was picked up one time. The genes are TRBV5-5 and TRBJ1-6, with 9 bases that match TRBD1. CDR3 length: 14 residues. Per germline, CDR1 SGHKS and CDR2 YYEKEE (reference sequence). The J segment lost 7 bases and the V segment lost 3 bases, leaving 2 bases of the junction unmatched. The CDR3 sequence is CASSSGQGNSPLHF. Here the CDR3 DNA reads TGTGCCAGCAGCTCCGGACAGGGGAATTCACCCCTCCACTTT. The full variable domain, completed using reference TRBV5-5 and TRBJ1-6, is DAGVTQSPTHLIKTRGQQVTLRCSPISGHKSVSWYQQVLGQGPQFIFQYYEKEERGRGNFPDRFSARQFPNYSSELNVNALLLGDSALYLCASSSGQGNSPLHFGNGTRLTVT.

The chain couples TRBV7-9 to TRBJ2-5, with 7 bases lining up with TRBD1. V lost 5 bases, J lost 5 bases, and 11 bases stayed unmatched. In germline, CDR1 is SEHNR, CDR2 FQNEAQ (reference sequence). CDR3 length: 15 residues. Written as DNA, the CDR3 is TGTGCCAGCAGCAAGACAGGGTTTTGGGGGGAGACCCAGTACTTC. Translation: CASSKTGFWGETQYF.

The V call is TRBV6-5, the J call TRBJ1-2, with D possibly being TRBD1 (6 bases). V was shortened by 4 bases and J by 8 bases, with 14 bases between the two germline ends. This CDR3 has 13 amino acids. The V gene's germline CDR1 is MNHEY and CDR2 SVGAGI. This CDR3 reads CASSSLTGDGYTF. CDR3 in DNA: TGTGCCAGCAGTTCCCTGACAGGCGACGGCTACACCTTC.

This clone has just one count. The chain has TRBV2 and TRBJ1-1; 9 bases line up with TRBD1. This CDR3 has 14 residues. Unmatched junction bases numbered 6, after V lost 6 bases and J lost 4 bases. Germline CDR1 reads SNHLY; CDR2 reads FYNNEI. CDR3 in DNA: TGTGCCAGCAGAGACAGGGGGTCAGGCACTGAAGCTTTCTTT. Amino acid sequence: CASRDRGSGTEAFF.

This sequence joins TRBV7-8 and TRBJ2-7; TRBD2 agrees at 7 bases. Trimming removed 0 bases from V and 3 bases from J; junction bases left unmatched: 2. Germline loops: CDR1 SGHVS, CDR2 FQNEAQ. This CDR3 has 14 residues. The CDR3 nucleotides are TGTGCCAGCAGCTTAGCGCGGGAGCTCTACGAGCAGTACTTC. This gives the protein CASSLARELYEQYF.

This chain links TRBV7-9 with TRBJ2-5; TRBD1 is a possible D gene (5 bases). Germline V CDR1 and CDR2: SEHNR, FQNEAQ (reference sequence). This CDR3 is 14 amino acids long. V was shortened by 5 bases and J by 4 bases, with 14 bases between the two germline ends. The DNA of the CDR3 is TGTGCCAGCAGCCGGATCAGGGCTGGAGAGACCCAGTACTTC. Its protein product is CASSRIRAGETQYF. Supplemented by reference TRBV7-9 and TRBJ2-5, the full variable domain reads DTGVSQNPRHKITKRGQNVTFRCDPISEHNRLYWYRQTLGQGPEFLTYFQNEAQLEKSRLLSDRFSAERPKGSFSTLEIQRTEQGDSAMYLCASSRIRAGETQYFGPGTRLLVL.